This paragraph reports one TCR beta chain. The sample comes from a study of CD8 T cells in Susac syndrome. Reverse transcription of about 0.45 to 1 ug RNA was performed with random hexamers. An immunoSEQ multiplex PCR generated amplified TCR beta CDR3 products spanning 54 Vbeta and 13 Jbeta. TCRdb redid the calling of the immunoSEQ multiplex PCR reads with MiXCR, one entry per CDR3 protein. The repertoire holds roughly 150,000 distinct CDR3 sequences, with less than 97% as singletons. CDR1 is GTSNPN, CDR2 SVGIG, per germline (reference sequence). This CDR3 is 12 amino acids long. Trimming left V 5 bases short and J 6 bases short, with 12 bases between. Sequencing targeted TCR beta in blood CD8+ and CD4+ T cells. The patients who served as multiple sclerosis controls were treatment-naive and had stable or active relapsing-remitting disease that fulfilled the revised McDonald criteria. The CD8+ and CD4+ T cells were negatively isolated, with the TEMRA cells enriched by FACS.

The sequenced material came from CD8+ T cells from PBMCs. The chain combines TRBV30 with TRBJ2-3, with D perhaps TRBD2 (6 bases). This receptor was taken from a human donor with multiple sclerosis. The CDR3 DNA reads TGTGCCTGGGCATCCAGCGGGGATACGCAGTATTTT. Its translation: CAWASSGDTQYF.